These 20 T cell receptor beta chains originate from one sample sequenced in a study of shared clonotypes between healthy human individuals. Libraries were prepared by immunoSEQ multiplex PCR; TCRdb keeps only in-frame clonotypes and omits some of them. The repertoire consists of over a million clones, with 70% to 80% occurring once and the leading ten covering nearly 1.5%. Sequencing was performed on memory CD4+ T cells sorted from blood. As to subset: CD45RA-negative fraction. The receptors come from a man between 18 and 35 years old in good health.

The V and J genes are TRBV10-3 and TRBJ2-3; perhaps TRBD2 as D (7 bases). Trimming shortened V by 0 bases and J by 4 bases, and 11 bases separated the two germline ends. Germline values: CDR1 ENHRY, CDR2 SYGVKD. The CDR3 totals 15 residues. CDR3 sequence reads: CAISESPGGSDTQYF. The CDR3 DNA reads TGTGCCATCAGTGAGTCGCCGGGGGGCTCAGATACGCAGTATTTT.

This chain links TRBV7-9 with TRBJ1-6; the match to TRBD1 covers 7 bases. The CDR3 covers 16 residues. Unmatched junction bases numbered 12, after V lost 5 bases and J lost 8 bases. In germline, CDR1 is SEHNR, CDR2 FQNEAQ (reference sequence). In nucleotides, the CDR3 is TGTGCCAGCAGCATAAATCCCGGGACAGTGGATTCACCCCTCCACTTT. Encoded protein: CASSINPGTVDSPLHF.

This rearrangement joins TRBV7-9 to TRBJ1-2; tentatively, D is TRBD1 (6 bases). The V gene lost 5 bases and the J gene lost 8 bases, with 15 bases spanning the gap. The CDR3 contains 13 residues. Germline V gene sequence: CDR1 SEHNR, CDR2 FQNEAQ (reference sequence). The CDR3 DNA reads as TGTGCCAGCAGCCCTTCAGGGGCCGGCGGCTACACCTTC. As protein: CASSPSGAGGYTF.

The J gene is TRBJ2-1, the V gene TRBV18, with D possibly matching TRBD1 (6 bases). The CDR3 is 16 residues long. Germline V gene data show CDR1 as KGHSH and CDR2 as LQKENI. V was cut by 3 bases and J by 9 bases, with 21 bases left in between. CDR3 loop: CASSPDRKARGGEQFF. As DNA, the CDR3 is TGTGCCAGCTCACCTGACAGGAAGGCTAGGGGCGGTGAGCAGTTCTTC.

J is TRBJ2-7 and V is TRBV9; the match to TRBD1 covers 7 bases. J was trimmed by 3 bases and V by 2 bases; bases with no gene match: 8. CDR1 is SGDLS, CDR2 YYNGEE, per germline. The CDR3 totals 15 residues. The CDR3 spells CASSVSGQNYYEQYF. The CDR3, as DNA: TGTGCCAGCAGCGTTTCGGGACAGAATTACTACGAGCAGTACTTC.

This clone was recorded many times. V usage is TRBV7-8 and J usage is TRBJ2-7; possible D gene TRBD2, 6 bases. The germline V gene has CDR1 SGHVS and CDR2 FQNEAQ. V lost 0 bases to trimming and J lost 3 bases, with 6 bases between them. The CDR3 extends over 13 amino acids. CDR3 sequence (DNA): TGTGCCAGCAGCTTAGCGGGGGGCTACGAGCAGTACTTC. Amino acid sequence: CASSLAGGYEQYF.

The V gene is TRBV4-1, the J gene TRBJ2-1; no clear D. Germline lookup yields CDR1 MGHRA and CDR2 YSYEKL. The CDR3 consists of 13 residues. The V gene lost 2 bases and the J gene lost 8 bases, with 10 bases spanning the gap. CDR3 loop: CASSQTSTDEQFF. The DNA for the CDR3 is TGCGCCAGCAGCCAAACCTCCACTGATGAGCAGTTCTTC.

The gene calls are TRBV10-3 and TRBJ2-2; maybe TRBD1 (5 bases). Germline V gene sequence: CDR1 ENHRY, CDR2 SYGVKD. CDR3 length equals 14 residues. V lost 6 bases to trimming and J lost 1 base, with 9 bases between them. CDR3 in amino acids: CAISQTENTGELFF. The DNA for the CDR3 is TGTGCCATCAGCCAGACAGAGAACACCGGGGAGCTGTTTTTT.

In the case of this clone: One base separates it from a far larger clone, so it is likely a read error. The CDR3 protein is CASSLDMSTEAFF. The CDR3 DNA is TGTGCCAGCAGCTTAGACATGAGCACTGAAGCTTTCTTT. The V call is TRBV7-9, the J call TRBJ1-1; D is unclear. The germline CDR1 and CDR2 sequences are SEHNR and FQNEAQ (reference sequence). The CDR3 contains 13 residues. Trimming pared 1 base from V and 4 bases from J, leaving 7 bases between.

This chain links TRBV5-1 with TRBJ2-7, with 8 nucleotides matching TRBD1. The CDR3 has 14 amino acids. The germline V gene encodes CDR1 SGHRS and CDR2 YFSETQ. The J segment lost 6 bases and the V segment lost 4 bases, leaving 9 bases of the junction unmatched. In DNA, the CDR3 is TGCGCCAGCAGCCAGCAGCTGGACAGGGCCGAGCAGTACTTC. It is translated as CASSQQLDRAEQYF.

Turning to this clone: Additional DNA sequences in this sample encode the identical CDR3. The CDR3 nucleotides are TGTGCCAGCAGCGAGCAGTACTTC. Amino acids: CASSEQYF. The J gene is TRBJ2-7, the V gene TRBV2; D gene unclear. The CDR3 is 8 residues long. Germline V gives CDR1 SNHLY, CDR2 FYNNEI. Trimming shortened V by 6 bases and J by 6 bases, and 0 bases separated the two germline ends.

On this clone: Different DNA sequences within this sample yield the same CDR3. CDR3 sequence reads: CASSPDSPYGYTF. The CDR3 DNA reads TGCGCCAGCAGCCCGGACAGCCCCTATGGCTACACCTTC. This chain links TRBV5-1 with TRBJ1-2; TRBD1 might be the D (6 bases). The CDR3 covers 13 residues. V was cut by 4 bases and J by 4 bases, with 11 bases left in between. Germline loops: CDR1 SGHRS, CDR2 YFSETQ.

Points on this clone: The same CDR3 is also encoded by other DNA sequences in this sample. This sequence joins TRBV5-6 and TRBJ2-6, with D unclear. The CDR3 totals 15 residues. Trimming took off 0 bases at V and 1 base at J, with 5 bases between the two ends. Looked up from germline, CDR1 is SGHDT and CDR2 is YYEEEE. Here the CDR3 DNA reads TGTGCCAGCAGCTTGGGAGCTTCTGGGGCCAACGTCCTGACTTTC. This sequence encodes CASSLGASGANVLTF.

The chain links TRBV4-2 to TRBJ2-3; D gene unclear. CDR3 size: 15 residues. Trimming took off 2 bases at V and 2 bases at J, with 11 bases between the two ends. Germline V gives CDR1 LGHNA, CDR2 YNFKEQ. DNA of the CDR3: TGTGCCAGCAGCCAACTGGGTCCTAACACAGATACGCAGTATTTT. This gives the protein CASSQLGPNTDTQYF.

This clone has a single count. The CDR3 sequence: CASSPGREEFF. CDR3 nucleotide sequence: TGTGCCAGCTCACCGGGGCGGGAGGAGTTCTTC. V usage is TRBV18 and J usage is TRBJ2-1, with TRBD2 identical over 8 bases. V lost 3 bases, J lost 14 bases, and 3 bases stayed unmatched. The CDR3 loop spans 11 amino acids. Germline-derived CDR1 and CDR2 are KGHSH and LQKENI.

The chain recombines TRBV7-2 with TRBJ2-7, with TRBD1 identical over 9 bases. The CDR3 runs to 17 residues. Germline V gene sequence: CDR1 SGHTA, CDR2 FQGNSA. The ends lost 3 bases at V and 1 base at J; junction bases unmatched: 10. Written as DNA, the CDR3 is TGTGCCAGCAGCTTCCCGGGACAGGGAGGTGGGTCCTACGAGCAGTACTTC. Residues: CASSFPGQGGGSYEQYF.

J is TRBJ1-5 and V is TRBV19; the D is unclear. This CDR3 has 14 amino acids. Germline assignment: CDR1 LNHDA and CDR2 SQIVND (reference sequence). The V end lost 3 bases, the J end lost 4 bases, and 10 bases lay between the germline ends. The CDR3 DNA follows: TGTGCCAGTAGTATGGAGCCCCGAAATCAGCCCCAGCATTTT. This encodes CASSMEPRNQPQHF. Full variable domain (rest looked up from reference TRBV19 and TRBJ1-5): DGGITQSPKYLFRKEGQNVTLSCEQNLNHDAMYWYRQDPGQGLRLIYYSQIVNDFQKGDIAEGYSVSREKKESFPLTVTSAQKNPTAFYLCASSMEPRNQPQHFGDGTRLSIL.

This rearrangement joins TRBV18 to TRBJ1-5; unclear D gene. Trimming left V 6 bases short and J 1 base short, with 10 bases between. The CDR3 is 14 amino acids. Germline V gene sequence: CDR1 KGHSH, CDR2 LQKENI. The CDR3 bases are TGTGCCAGCTCGCTGGCTAGAAGCAATCAGCCCCAGCATTTT. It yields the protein CASSLARSNQPQHF. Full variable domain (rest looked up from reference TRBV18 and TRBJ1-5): NAGVMQNPRHLVRRRGQEARLRCSPMKGHSHVYWYRQLPEEGLKFMVYLQKENIIDESGMPKERFSAEFPKEGPSILRIQQVVRGDSAAYFCASSLARSNQPQHFGDGTRLSIL.

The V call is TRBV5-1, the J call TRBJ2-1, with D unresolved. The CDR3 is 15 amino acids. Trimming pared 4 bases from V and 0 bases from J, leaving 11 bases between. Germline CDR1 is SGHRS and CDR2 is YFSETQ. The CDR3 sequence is CASSLTRSSYNEQFF. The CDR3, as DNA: TGCGCCAGCAGCCTTACACGGAGCTCCTACAATGAGCAGTTCTTC.

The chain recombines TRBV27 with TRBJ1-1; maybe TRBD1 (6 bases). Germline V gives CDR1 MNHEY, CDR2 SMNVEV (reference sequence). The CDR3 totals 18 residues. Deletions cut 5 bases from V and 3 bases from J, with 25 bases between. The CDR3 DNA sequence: TGTGCCAGCAGTCTCCGAAGGGGGGGGACGACTCTTTACACTGAAGCTTTCTTT. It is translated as CASSLRRGGTTLYTEAFF.